This T cell receptor (beta chain) was sequenced for a study of blood T cell repertoires in COVID-19. This table comes from immunoSEQ multiplex PCR, and its TCRdb copy is limited to in-frame clones, with some not included. This table has about 130,000 clones, almost 85% appearing once. The sample consisted of peripheral blood. The TCR sequence derives from a human donor in a cohort sampled during active COVID-19.

This CDR3 reads CASSDSGGHYEQYF. The CDR3, as DNA: TGTGCCAGCAGCGATAGCGGGGGGCATTACGAGCAGTACTTC. This sequence joins TRBV7-9 and TRBJ2-7, with 10 bases that match TRBD2. The CDR3 has 14 residues. Trimming removed 5 bases from V and 4 bases from J; junction bases left unmatched: 5. Germline CDR1 and CDR2: SEHNR and FQNEAQ (reference sequence).